A selection of T cell receptor beta chains follows, all from one sample in a study of neurological immune-mediated disorders. Using its own MiXCR run on the 5' RACE reads, TCRdb lists one record per CDR3 protein. This sample yields about 41,000 distinct CDR3 sequences, of which 2.5% are seen a single time; about 12% belongs to the top ten. The sample taken for sequencing was PBMCs. The receptors stem from a man aged 30 to 39 with multiple sclerosis. Both conserved end residues are part of each CDR3. Not all rows give a size; the values are once, few, many and, for expanded clones, a class.

abundance	v_gene	j_gene	CDR3aa
many	TRBV12-3/TRBV12-4	TRBJ2-1	CASGAGVGASEQFF
many	TRBV6-1	TRBJ2-7	CASTQGRSFSYEQYF
many	TRBV6-4	TRBJ2-6	CASSDGDAGANVLTF
NA	TRBV12-3/TRBV12-4	TRBJ1-1	CASSLQGEYAEAFF
many	TRBV7-8	TRBJ2-7	CASSFTGTATSYTYEQYF
many	TRBV28	TRBJ1-4	CASSPPGQGYEKLFF
many	TRBV5-6	TRBJ1-2	CASSSRDRTFYGYTF
many	TRBV20-1	TRBJ1-1	CSARDYERDAEAFF
many	TRBV13	TRBJ2-1	CASSPGTGGSSVNNEQFF
many	TRBV9	TRBJ2-1	CASSASLAGELNEQFF
NA	TRBV18	TRBJ2-1	CASSPAEYNEQFF
many	TRBV10-3	TRBJ2-1	CAISLGGRATYNEQFF
many	TRBV20-1	TRBJ1-1	CSAIPGGFTEAFF
many	TRBV5-8	TRBJ2-6	CASSLRADASGANVLTF
few	TRBV12-3/TRBV12-4	TRBJ2-7	CASSLAFQGGEQYF
many	TRBV12-3/TRBV12-4	TRBJ1-5	CASSGGGVGGPQHF
many	TRBV3-1	TRBJ2-7	CASSTLGGSHEQYF
NA	TRBV4-2	TRBJ1-1	CASRQEVGSQLIKGEAFF
many	TRBV12-3/TRBV12-4	TRBJ2-3	CASSSGQMIEYF
many	TRBV7-9	TRBJ2-7	CASSVENYEQYF
few	TRBV5-5	TRBJ2-2	CASSLELAGARRTGELFF
many	TRBV20-1	TRBJ2-5	CSASLISTYQETQYF
many	TRBV20-1	TRBJ2-1	CSARSGSYNEQFF
many	TRBV20-1	TRBJ1-2	CSAWTGGDGYTF
many	TRBV7-7	TRBJ2-5	CASSLGYLDGRQETQYF
many	TRBV7-9	TRBJ1-2	CASSLRSYGYTF
few	TRBV20-1	TRBJ2-2	CSARDTRENTGALFF
many	TRBV7-9	TRBJ1-6	CASSSPGNNSPLHF
many	TRBV27	TRBJ2-1	CASSSSAGGGHNEQFF
many	TRBV20-1	TRBJ2-1	CSARDKTPGGSINNEQFF
NA	TRBV9	TRBJ1-1	CASSPHDITEAFF